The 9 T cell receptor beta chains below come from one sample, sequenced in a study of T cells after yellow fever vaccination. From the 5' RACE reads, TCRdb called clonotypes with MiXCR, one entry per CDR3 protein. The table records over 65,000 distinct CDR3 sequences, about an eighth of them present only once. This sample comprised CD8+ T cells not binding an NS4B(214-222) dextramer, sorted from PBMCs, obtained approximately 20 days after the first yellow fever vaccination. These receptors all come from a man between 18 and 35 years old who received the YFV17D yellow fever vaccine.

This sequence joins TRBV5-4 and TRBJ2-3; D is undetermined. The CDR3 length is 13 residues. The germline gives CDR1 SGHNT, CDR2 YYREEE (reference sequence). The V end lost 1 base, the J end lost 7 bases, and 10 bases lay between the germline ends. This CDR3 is CASSLTDENTQYF. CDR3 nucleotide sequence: TGTGCCAGCAGCTTGACAGATGAAAATACGCAGTATTTT.

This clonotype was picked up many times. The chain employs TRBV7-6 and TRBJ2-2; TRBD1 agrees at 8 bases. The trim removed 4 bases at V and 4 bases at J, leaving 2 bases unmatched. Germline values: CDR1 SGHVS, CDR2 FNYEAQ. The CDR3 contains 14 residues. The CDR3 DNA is TGTGCCAGCAGCTGGACAGGGAGCACCGGGGAGCTGTTTTTT. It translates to CASSWTGSTGELFF. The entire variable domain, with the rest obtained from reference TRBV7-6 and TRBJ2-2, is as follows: GAGVSQSPRYKVTKRGQDVALRCDPISGHVSLYWYRQALGQGPEFLTYFNYEAQQDKSGLPNDRFSAERPEGSISTLTIQRTEQRDSAMYRCASSWTGSTGELFFGEGSRLTVL.

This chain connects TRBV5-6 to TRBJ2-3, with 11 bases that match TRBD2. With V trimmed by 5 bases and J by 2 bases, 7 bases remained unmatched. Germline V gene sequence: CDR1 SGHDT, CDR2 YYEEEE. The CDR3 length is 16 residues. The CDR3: CASRVGSGGVTDTQYF. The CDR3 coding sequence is TGTGCCAGCAGGGTCGGTAGCGGGGGGGTCACAGATACGCAGTATTTT.

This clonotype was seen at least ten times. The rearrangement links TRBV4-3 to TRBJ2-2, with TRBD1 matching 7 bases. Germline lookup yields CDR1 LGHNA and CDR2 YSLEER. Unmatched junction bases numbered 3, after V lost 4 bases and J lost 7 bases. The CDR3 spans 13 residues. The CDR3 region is CASSLYRGGELFF. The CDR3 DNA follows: TGCGCCAGCAGCCTTTACAGGGGCGGGGAGCTGTTTTTT.

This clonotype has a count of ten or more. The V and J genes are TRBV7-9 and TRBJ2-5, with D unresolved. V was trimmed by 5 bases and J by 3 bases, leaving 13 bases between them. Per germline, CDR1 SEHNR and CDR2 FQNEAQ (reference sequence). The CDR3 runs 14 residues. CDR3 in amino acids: CASSRSGREETQYF. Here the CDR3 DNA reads TGTGCCAGCAGCCGTTCAGGACGGGAAGAGACCCAGTACTTC.

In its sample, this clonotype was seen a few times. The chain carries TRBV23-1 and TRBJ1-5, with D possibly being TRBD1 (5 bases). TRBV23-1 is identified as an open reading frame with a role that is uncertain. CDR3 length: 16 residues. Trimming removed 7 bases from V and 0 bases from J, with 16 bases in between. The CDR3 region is CASTRDPLYSNQPQHF. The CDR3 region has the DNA TGCGCCAGCACCCGGGACCCCCTTTATAGCAATCAGCCCCAGCATTTT.

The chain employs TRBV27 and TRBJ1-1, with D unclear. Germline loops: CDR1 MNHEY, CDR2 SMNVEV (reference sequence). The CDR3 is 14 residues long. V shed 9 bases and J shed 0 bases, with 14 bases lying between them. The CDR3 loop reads CASNWGNMNTEAFF. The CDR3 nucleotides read TGTGCCAGTAACTGGGGAAACATGAACACTGAAGCTTTCTTT.

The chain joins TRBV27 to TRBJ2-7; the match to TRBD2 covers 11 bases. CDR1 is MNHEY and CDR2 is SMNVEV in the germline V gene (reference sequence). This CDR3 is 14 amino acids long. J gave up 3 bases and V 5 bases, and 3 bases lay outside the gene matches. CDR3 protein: CASSILAGGYEQYF. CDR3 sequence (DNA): TGTGCCAGCAGTATCCTAGCGGGGGGCTACGAGCAGTACTTC.

CDR3 sequence (DNA): TGTGCCAGCAGCGTAACCGGGACAGGGGGCGAGCAGTACTTC. Amino acid sequence: CASSVTGTGGEQYF. V and J are TRBV9 and TRBJ2-7; 11 positions agree with TRBD1. This CDR3 contains 14 residues. V shed 1 base and J 6 bases; nucleotides not matched to a gene: 3. Germline V CDR1 and CDR2: SGDLS, YYNGEE. Looking up the rest from reference TRBV9 and TRBJ2-7 gives the full variable domain: DSGVTQTPKHLITATGQRVTLRCSPRSGDLSVYWYQQSLDQGLQFLIQYYNGEERAKGNILERFSAQQFPDLHSELNLSSLELGDSALYFCASSVTGTGGEQYFGPGTRLTVT.